This entry lists 5 T cell receptor beta chains sequenced from one sample in a study of T cells in localized non-small cell lung cancer. The repertoire was sequenced with immunoSEQ multiplex PCR; TCRdb's copy has only in-frame clones and lacks some. This sample has about 83,000 clones; 70% to 90% occur once, and the top ten carry roughly 9.8%. This specimen was peripheral blood, taken before any cancer treatment. The receptors were sampled from a female donor over 55 with stage I lung adenocarcinoma.

This clone turned up a few times. The V and J genes are TRBV7-9 and TRBJ1-2, with D hard to call. Trimming shortened V by 3 bases and J by 7 bases, and 12 bases separated the two germline ends. Germline V lookup: CDR1 SEHNR, CDR2 FQNEAQ (reference sequence). The CDR3 runs 13 residues. Here the CDR3 DNA reads TGTGCCAGCAGCTTCGGGGATTTAAGTGGCTACACCTTC. It yields the protein CASSFGDLSGYTF.

This clone appeared a single time. The J gene is TRBJ2-1, the V gene TRBV25-1; possibly TRBD1 for D (6 bases). The length of the CDR3 is 15 residues. The V end lost 3 bases, the J end lost 5 bases, and 14 bases lay between the germline ends. Germline V lookup: CDR1 MGHDK, CDR2 SYGVNS. The CDR3 sequence: CASSDPRGYHNEQFF. The CDR3 nucleotides read TGTGCCAGCAGTGACCCCAGGGGTTATCACAATGAGCAGTTCTTC.

In its sample, this clone was seen a few times. This chain uses TRBV7-2 with TRBJ2-1; unclear D gene. The germline V gene has CDR1 SGHTA and CDR2 FQGNSA. This CDR3 is built from 13 residues. Trimming took off 7 bases at V and 3 bases at J, with 10 bases between the two ends. This CDR3 reads CASNSPGYNEQFF. The CDR3 DNA reads TGTGCCAGCAACTCTCCGGGCTACAATGAGCAGTTCTTC. The full variable domain, its missing parts supplied by reference TRBV7-2 and TRBJ2-1, is GAGVSQSPSNKVTEKGKDVELRCDPISGHTALYWYRQSLGQGLEFLIYFQGNSAPDKSGLPSDRFSAERTGGSVSTLTIQRTQQEDSAVYLCASNSPGYNEQFFGPGTRLTVL.

V is TRBV2 and J is TRBJ2-7, with 9 bases matching TRBD1. With V trimmed by 6 bases and J by 5 bases, 11 bases remained unmatched. The V gene's germline CDR1 is SNHLY and CDR2 FYNNEI. This CDR3 is 15 amino acids long. CDR3 region: CASRAAGTGIHEQYF. The CDR3 nucleotides read TGTGCCAGCAGAGCCGCCGGGACAGGGATCCACGAGCAGTACTTC.

This clone appeared many times. The CDR3 region is CASSLMGPRNTEAFF. CDR3 DNA sequence: TGCGCCAGCAGCCTGATGGGACCCCGGAACACTGAAGCTTTCTTT. The chain has TRBV5-1 and TRBJ1-1; TRBD1 is a possible D gene (5 bases). V lost 4 bases to trimming and J lost 1 base, with 14 bases between them. Per the germline V gene, CDR1 is SGHRS and CDR2 is YFSETQ. This CDR3 is 15 amino acids long.